This passage covers 15 T cell receptor beta chains from one sample sequenced in a study of cytomegalovirus exposure and HLA in healthy donors. The data were produced by immunoSEQ multiplex PCR, yet TCRdb's version contains in-frame clones alone and is incomplete. Of 150,000 or so clones in the sample, 80% to 85% were seen once. The material sequenced was PBMCs. Receptors were obtained from a man younger than 45 in good health and CMV-seropositive.

CDR3 sequence reads: CASAGTPSNYGYTF. The CDR3 bases are TGTGCCAGTGCCGGGACACCATCTAACTATGGCTACACCTTC. The rearrangement uses TRBV19 and TRBJ1-2, with D tentatively TRBD1 (6 bases). V lost 8 bases to trimming and J lost 0 bases, with 13 bases between them. This CDR3 spans 14 amino acids. Germline-derived CDR1 and CDR2 are LNHDA and SQIVND (reference sequence).

The chain is built from TRBV18 and TRBJ1-2; 7 positions match TRBD1. V shed 3 bases, J shed 5 bases, and the junction held 9 bases outside the gene matches. The V gene's germline CDR1 is KGHSH and CDR2 LQKENI. This CDR3 comprises 15 residues. The CDR3 DNA is TGTGCCAGCTCACCGATTGAAGGGGGCGGGTATGGCTACACCTTC. This codes for CASSPIEGGGYGYTF.

The chain uses TRBV7-6 and TRBJ2-3; TRBD2 aligns across 9 bases. The J segment lost 3 bases and the V segment lost 0 bases, leaving 13 bases of the junction unmatched. CDR1 and CDR2 (germline): SGHVS, FNYEAQ. The CDR3 spans 19 residues. The CDR3: CASSLAPPWREGRTDTQYF. CDR3 nucleotides: TGTGCCAGCAGCTTAGCACCGCCCTGGCGGGAGGGACGGACAGATACGCAGTATTTT.

The chain is built from TRBV28 and TRBJ2-1, with a tentative D call TRBD2 (6 bases). The CDR3 consists of 17 residues. CDR1 is MDHEN and CDR2 is SYDVKM in the germline V gene. V was shortened by 3 bases and J by 0 bases, with 15 bases between the two germline ends. CDR3 sequence (DNA): TGTGCCAGCAGTTTGGGGCGGGGCCAGGTCTCCTACAATGAGCAGTTCTTC. Protein: CASSLGRGQVSYNEQFF. The full variable domain, completed using reference TRBV28 and TRBJ2-1, is DVKVTQSSRYLVKRTGEKVFLECVQDMDHENMFWYRQDPGLGLRLIYFSYDVKMKEKGDIPEGYSVSREKKERFSLILESASTNQTSMYLCASSLGRGQVSYNEQFFGPGTRLTVL.

The CDR3 DNA reads TGTGCCAGCAGCTCGGGACAGGGGGCGCGTGGCTACACCTTC. This translates into CASSSGQGARGYTF. The chain is built from TRBV5-4 and TRBJ1-2; 12 nucleotides agree with TRBD1. Germline V lookup: CDR1 SGHNT, CDR2 YYREEE (reference sequence). The CDR3 runs 14 residues. V shed 3 bases and J 7 bases; nucleotides not matched to a gene: 4. The entire variable domain, with the rest obtained from reference TRBV5-4 and TRBJ1-2, is as follows: ETGVTQSPTHLIKTRGQQVTLRCSSQSGHNTVSWYQQALGQGPQFIFQYYREEENGRGNFPPRFSGLQFPNYSSELNVNALELDDSALYLCASSSGQGARGYTFGSGTRLTVV.

J is TRBJ2-1 and V is TRBV5-1; the D is unclear. The germline V gene has CDR1 SGHRS and CDR2 YFSETQ. V dropped 4 bases and J dropped 6 bases, with 17 bases sitting between them. The CDR3 consists of 15 residues. The chain's CDR3 is CASSPISGQTNEQFF. CDR3 bases: TGCGCCAGCAGCCCCATTTCAGGCCAGACCAATGAGCAGTTCTTC.

V gene TRBV7-2 combines with J gene TRBJ1-2; D is uncertain. Deletions cut 5 bases from V and 4 bases from J, with 11 bases between. The CDR3 runs 13 residues. Germline CDR1 reads SGHTA; CDR2 reads FQGNSA. The CDR3 loop is CASSPPTAYGYTF. CDR3 coding DNA: TGTGCCAGCAGCCCACCCACAGCCTATGGCTACACCTTC.

This clone occurred a few times. V is TRBV6-5 and J is TRBJ1-1; D possibly corresponds to TRBD1 (6 bases). V dropped 4 bases and J dropped 1 base, with 10 bases sitting between them. Looked up from germline, CDR1 is MNHEY and CDR2 is SVGAGI. The CDR3 length is 14 residues. For the CDR3, the DNA is TGTGCCAGCAGTTTTCAGGGGACGAACACTGAAGCTTTCTTT. This translates into CASSFQGTNTEAFF.

The CDR3 loop is CAISDRGSSEKLFF. The CDR3, as DNA: TGTGCCATCAGTGACAGGGGATCGAGCGAAAAACTGTTTTTT. This rearrangement joins TRBV10-3 to TRBJ1-4; TRBD1 might be the D (6 bases). Germline CDR1 is ENHRY and CDR2 is SYGVKD. The V end lost 3 bases, the J end lost 8 bases, and 13 bases lay between the germline ends. This CDR3 region has 14 residues.

This chain links TRBV19 with TRBJ2-5; TRBD2 matches at 8 bases. V was pared by 3 bases and J by 2 bases, with 11 bases of the junction left unmatched. Germline assignment: CDR1 LNHDA and CDR2 SQIVND (reference sequence). The CDR3 has 17 amino acids. The DNA for the CDR3 is TGTGCCAGTAGTATCGGGGGGTTAGCGGGGAATCAAGAGACCCAGTACTTC. It yields the protein CASSIGGLAGNQETQYF.

The rearrangement uses TRBV27 and TRBJ2-5; 9 bases are shared with TRBD1. Germline assignment: CDR1 MNHEY and CDR2 SMNVEV (reference sequence). The CDR3 runs 15 residues. The ends lost 5 bases at V and 5 bases at J; junction bases unmatched: 9. The CDR3 protein is CASSPGQGIPETQYF. The CDR3 bases are TGTGCCAGCAGTCCGGGACAGGGAATTCCGGAGACCCAGTACTTC.

This clone was observed a single time. The genes are TRBV7-9 and TRBJ1-4, with D hard to call. V dropped 3 bases and J dropped 8 bases, with 10 bases sitting between them. Germline CDR1 is SEHNR and CDR2 is FQNEAQ (reference sequence). This CDR3 comprises 13 residues. The CDR3 is CASSLRAWEKLFF. CDR3 in DNA: TGTGCCAGCAGCTTGAGGGCGTGGGAAAAACTGTTTTTT.

The count of this clone is one. V and J are TRBV7-9 and TRBJ2-7, with D maybe TRBD1 (5 bases). Germline V lookup: CDR1 SEHNR, CDR2 FQNEAQ (reference sequence). With 3 bases removed from V and 0 bases from J, the gap between germline ends came to 12 bases. This CDR3 has 15 amino acids. CDR3 DNA: TGTGCCAGCAGCTTGCAGGGTACCCCCTCCTACGAGCAGTACTTC. The encoded protein is CASSLQGTPSYEQYF.

The rearrangement uses TRBV15 and TRBJ2-7; 7 nucleotides align to TRBD1. CDR1 LNHNV and CDR2 YYDKDF come from the germline V gene (reference sequence). Losses at the gene ends were 2 bases for V and 5 bases for J; bases not matched to a gene: 3. The CDR3 has 13 residues. The CDR3 coding sequence is TGTGCCACCAGCAGAAGGACAGGCGACGAGCAGTACTTC. The encoded protein is CATSRRTGDEQYF.

The chain joins TRBV9 to TRBJ1-4; D is unresolved. Germline values: CDR1 SGDLS, CDR2 YYNGEE. V was pared by 0 bases and J by 0 bases, with 6 bases between. The CDR3 has 15 residues. CDR3 amino acids: CASSVAATTNEKLFF. In DNA, the CDR3 is TGTGCCAGCAGCGTAGCTGCGACAACTAATGAAAAACTGTTTTTT.